This entry concerns a single TCR beta chain. Its antigen is not identified. The data were produced by immunoSEQ multiplex PCR, yet TCRdb's version contains in-frame clones alone and is incomplete. Here the sample spans about 14,000 clones, 87% being singletons. From germline, CDR1 is SSHAT and CDR2 FNYEAQ (reference sequence). This CDR3 has 14 amino acids. The junction had 3 bases not matched to a gene; V was cut back by 5 bases and J by 8 bases. The data originate from a study of T cell repertoires in ileal Crohn's disease. Study conclusions and caveats: All patients with clonality above 26.8% had endoscopic recurrence.

Adults with ileal or ileocolonic Crohn's disease and an indication for resection were eligible. This sequence originates from an adult with Crohn's disease. The genes are TRBV7-7 and TRBJ2-1; 13 bases line up with TRBD2. The material sequenced was ileal tissue. CDR3 sequence: CASSLGLAGDEQFF. The CDR3 DNA reads TGTGCCAGCAGCCTCGGACTAGCGGGAGATGAGCAGTTCTTC.